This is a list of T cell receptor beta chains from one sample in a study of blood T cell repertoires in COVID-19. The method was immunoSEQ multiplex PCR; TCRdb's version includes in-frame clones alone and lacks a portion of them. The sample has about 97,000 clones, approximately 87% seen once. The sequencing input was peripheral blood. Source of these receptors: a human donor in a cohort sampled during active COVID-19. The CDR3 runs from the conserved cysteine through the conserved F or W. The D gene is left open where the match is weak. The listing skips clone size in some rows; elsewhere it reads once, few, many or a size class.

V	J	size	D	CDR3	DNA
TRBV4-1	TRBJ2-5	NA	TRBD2	CASSQPGLVSTQYF	TGCGCCAGCAGCCAACCGGGACTAGTCTCGACCCAGTACTTC
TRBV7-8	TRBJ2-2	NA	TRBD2	CASSLAFAGDGGELFF	TGTGCCAGCAGCTTAGCTTTTGCGGGGGATGGCGGGGAGCTGTTTTTT
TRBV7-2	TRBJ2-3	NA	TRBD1	CASRHYRDRGPDTQYF	TGTGCCAGCAGGCACTACAGGGACAGGGGCCCAGATACGCAGTATTTT
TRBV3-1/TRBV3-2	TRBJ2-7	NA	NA	CASSLSGGKAHEQYF	TGTGCCAGCAGCCTAAGTGGGGGGAAAGCCCACGAGCAGTACTTC
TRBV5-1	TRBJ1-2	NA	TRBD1	CASSLEAGGVDYGYTF	TGCGCCAGCAGCTTGGAGGCAGGGGGTGTTGACTATGGCTACACCTTC
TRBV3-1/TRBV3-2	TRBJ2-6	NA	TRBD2	CASSKRGTSGGATGANVLTF	TGTGCCAGCAGCAAACGCGGGACTAGCGGGGGGGCCACTGGGGCCAACGTCCTGACTTTC
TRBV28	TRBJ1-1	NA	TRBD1	CASRQTGTGAGNTEAFF	TGTGCCAGCAGGCAAACCGGGACAGGCGCCGGGAACACTGAAGCTTTCTTT
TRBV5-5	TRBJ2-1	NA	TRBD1	CASSLEGQGHNEQFF	TGTGCCAGCAGCTTGGAGGGACAGGGACACAATGAGCAGTTCTTC
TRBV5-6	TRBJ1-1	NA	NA	CASSLLGGPSGLNTEAFF	TGTGCCAGCAGCTTACTGGGGGGGCCAAGCGGGTTGAACACTGAAGCTTTCTTT
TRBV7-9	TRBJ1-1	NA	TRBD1	CASSAQRGPYTEAFF	TGTGCCAGCAGCGCACAGAGGGGGCCATACACTGAAGCTTTCTTT
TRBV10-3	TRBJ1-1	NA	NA	CAISVVGGGNTEAFF	TGTGCCATCAGTGTCGTTGGGGGGGGGAACACTGAAGCTTTCTTT
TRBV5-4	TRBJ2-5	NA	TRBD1	CASTRQGAETQYF	TGTGCCAGCACCAGACAGGGGGCAGAGACCCAGTACTTC
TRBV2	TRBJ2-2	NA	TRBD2	CASSETGLKNTGELFF	TGTGCCAGCAGTGAAACGGGACTAAAAAACACCGGGGAGCTGTTTTTT
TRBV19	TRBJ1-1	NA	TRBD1	CASSAGGGNTEAFF	TGTGCCAGTAGTGCAGGGGGCGGAAACACTGAAGCTTTCTTT
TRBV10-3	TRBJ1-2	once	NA	CAIGEGNYGYTF	TGTGCCATCGGGGAGGGGAACTATGGCTACACCTTC
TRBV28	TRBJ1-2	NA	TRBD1	CASRRTGGGYTF	TGTGCCAGCAGACGGACAGGGGGCGGCTACACCTTC
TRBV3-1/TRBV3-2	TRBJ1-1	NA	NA	CASSQVEGNTEAFF	TGTGCCAGCAGCCAAGTGGAGGGGAACACTGAAGCTTTCTTT
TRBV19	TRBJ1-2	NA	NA	CATRDTLYGYTF	TGTGCCACGAGGGACACGCTCTATGGCTACACCTTC
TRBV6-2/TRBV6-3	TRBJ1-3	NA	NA	CASSVTGSTGNTIYF	TGTGCCAGCAGCGTCACAGGCTCCACTGGAAACACCATATATTTT
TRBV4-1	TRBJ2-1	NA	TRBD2	CASSPIPSGSSYNEQFF	TGCGCCAGCAGCCCAATACCTAGCGGGAGCTCCTACAATGAGCAGTTCTTC
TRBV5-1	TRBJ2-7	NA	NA	CASSLIAGVDEQYF	TGCGCCAGCAGCTTGATTGCAGGGGTAGACGAGCAGTACTTC
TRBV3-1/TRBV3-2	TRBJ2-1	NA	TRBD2	CASSLNNVAGGPYNEQFF	TGTGCCAGCAGCCTTAACAACGTAGCGGGAGGACCCTACAATGAGCAGTTCTTC
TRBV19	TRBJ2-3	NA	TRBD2	CASSIFGSGRSDTQYF	TGTGCCAGTAGTATATTTGGTAGCGGGAGATCAGATACGCAGTATTTT
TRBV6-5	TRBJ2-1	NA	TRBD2	CASSPATSGSYEQFF	TGTGCCAGCAGTCCAGCGACTAGCGGGAGCTATGAGCAGTTCTTC
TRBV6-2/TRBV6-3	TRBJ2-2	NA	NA	CASSSSGYTGELFF	TGTGCCAGCAGTTCCAGCGGGTACACCGGGGAGCTGTTTTTT
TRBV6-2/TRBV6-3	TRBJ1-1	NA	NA	CASSYSVGGRGAFF	TGTGCCAGCAGTTACTCTGTGGGAGGACGAGGAGCTTTCTTT
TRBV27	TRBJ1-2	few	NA	CASSPQDKGYGYTF	TGTGCCAGCAGTCCCCAGGACAAGGGCTATGGCTACACCTTC
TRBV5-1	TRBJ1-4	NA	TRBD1	CASSLMTGYEKLFF	TGCGCCAGCAGCTTGATGACAGGGTATGAAAAACTGTTTTTT
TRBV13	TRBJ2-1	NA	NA	CASSPGQGWTSGSYNEQFF	TGTGCCAGCAGCCCGGGACAGGGGTGGACTAGCGGATCCTACAATGAGCAGTTCTTC
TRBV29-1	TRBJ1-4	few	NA	CSGRGFSNEKLFF	TGCAGCGGACGAGGGTTTAGTAATGAAAAACTGTTTTTT
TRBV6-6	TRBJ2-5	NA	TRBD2	CASSYSRGSETQYF	TGTGCCAGCAGTTACTCCCGCGGGAGTGAGACCCAGTACTTC
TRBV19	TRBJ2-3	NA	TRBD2	CASSLAGSTDTQYF	TGTGCCAGTAGTCTAGCGGGGAGCACAGATACGCAGTATTTT
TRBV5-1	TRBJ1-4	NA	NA	CASSLGTATNEKLFF	TGCGCCAGCAGCTTGGGGACAGCTACTAATGAAAAACTGTTTTTT
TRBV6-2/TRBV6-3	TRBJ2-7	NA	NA	CASSYGIGGYEQYF	TGTGCCAGCAGTTACGGGATAGGGGGTTACGAGCAGTACTTC
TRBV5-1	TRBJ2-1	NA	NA	CASSDRWEQFF	TGCGCCAGCAGCGACAGATGGGAGCAGTTCTTC
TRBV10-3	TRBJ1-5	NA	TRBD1	CAIGSGTGPINQPQHF	TGTGCCATCGGATCCGGGACAGGGCCGATCAATCAGCCCCAGCATTTT
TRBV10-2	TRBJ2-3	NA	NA	CASSLGQGPTLNHTDTQYF	TGCGCCAGCAGTTTAGGCCAGGGGCCAACTCTTAACCACACAGATACGCAGTATTTT
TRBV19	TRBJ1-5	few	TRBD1	CASSIWTGTYSNQPQHF	TGTGCCAGTAGTATTTGGACAGGGACATATAGCAATCAGCCCCAGCATTTT
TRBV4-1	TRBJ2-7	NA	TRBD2	CASTRGLAGPYEQYF	TGCGCCAGCACTCGGGGACTAGCGGGACCCTACGAGCAGTACTTC
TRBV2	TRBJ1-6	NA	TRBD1	CASSEGDRGPPLHF	TGTGCCAGCAGTGAAGGTGACAGGGGTCCACCCCTCCACTTT
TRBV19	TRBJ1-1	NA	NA	CASSPDNLNTEAFF	TGTGCCAGTAGTCCTGACAACTTGAACACTGAAGCTTTCTTT
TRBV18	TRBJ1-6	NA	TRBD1	CASSLRDRDSPLHF	TGTGCCAGCTCACTCCGGGACAGGGACTCACCCCTCCACTTT
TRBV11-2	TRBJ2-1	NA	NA	CASRSLTGVHNEQFF	TGTGCCAGCCGCTCCCTCACGGGAGTCCACAATGAGCAGTTCTTC